The entry below gives a single T cell receptor (beta chain) sequence along with its context. This sample was taken from a study of CD8 T cells in Susac syndrome. Reverse transcription of roughly 0.5 to 1 ug RNA used random hexamers. TCRdb independently ran MiXCR on the immunoSEQ multiplex PCR reads; one entry per CDR3 protein. The repertoire holds 250,000 to 300,000 distinct CDR3 sequences, around 89% seen once, with around 0.18% in the top ten. The receptor was isolated from a human donor with multiple sclerosis. Sequenced material: CD8+ T cells from PBMCs.

The CDR3 nucleotides read TGTGCCAGCAGCCCGGGCCCGGATAGCAATCAGCCCCAGCATTTT. Its translation: CASSPGPDSNQPQHF. The chain joins TRBV7-9 to TRBJ1-5; D remains ambiguous. The germline V and J ends were trimmed by 5 bases and 0 bases, with 11 bases remaining between them. This CDR3 comprises 15 residues. CDR1 is SEHNR, CDR2 FQNEAQ, per germline (reference sequence).